The clone carrying this T cell receptor beta chain was found once. This specimen belongs to a study of blood T cell repertoires in COVID-19. The data were produced by immunoSEQ multiplex PCR, yet TCRdb's version contains in-frame clones alone and is incomplete. Of around 150,000 clones in the sample, 65% to 90% were seen once. The CDR3 has 15 residues. V dropped 3 bases and J dropped 5 bases, with 16 bases sitting between them. The germline CDR1 and CDR2 sequences are PRHDT and FYEKMQ (reference sequence). Material for sequencing was peripheral blood. This receptor was taken from a woman aged 45-65 years in a cohort sampled during active or convalescent COVID-19. The chain recombines TRBV13 with TRBJ1-1; no clear D gene. CDR3 DNA: TGTGCCAGCAGCTTGGGTCGAGGGAGAGGAACTGAAGCTTTCTTT. This translates into CASSLGRGRGTEAFF.